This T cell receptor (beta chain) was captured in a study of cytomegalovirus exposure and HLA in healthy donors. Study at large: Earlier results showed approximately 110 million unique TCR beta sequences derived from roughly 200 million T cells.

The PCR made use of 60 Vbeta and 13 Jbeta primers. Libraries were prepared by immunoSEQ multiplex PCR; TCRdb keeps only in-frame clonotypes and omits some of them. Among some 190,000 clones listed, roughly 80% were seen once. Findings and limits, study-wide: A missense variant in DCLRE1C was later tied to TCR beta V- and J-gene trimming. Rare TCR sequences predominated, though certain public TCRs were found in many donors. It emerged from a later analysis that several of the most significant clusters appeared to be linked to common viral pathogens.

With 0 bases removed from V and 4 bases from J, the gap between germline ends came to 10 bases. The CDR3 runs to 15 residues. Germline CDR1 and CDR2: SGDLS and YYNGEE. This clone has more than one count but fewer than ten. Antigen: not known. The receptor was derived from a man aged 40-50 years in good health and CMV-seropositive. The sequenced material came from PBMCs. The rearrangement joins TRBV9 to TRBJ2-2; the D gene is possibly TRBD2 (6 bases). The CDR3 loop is CASSVVSGRTGELFF. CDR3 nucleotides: TGTGCCAGCAGCGTAGTTAGCGGTCGCACCGGGGAGCTGTTTTTT.